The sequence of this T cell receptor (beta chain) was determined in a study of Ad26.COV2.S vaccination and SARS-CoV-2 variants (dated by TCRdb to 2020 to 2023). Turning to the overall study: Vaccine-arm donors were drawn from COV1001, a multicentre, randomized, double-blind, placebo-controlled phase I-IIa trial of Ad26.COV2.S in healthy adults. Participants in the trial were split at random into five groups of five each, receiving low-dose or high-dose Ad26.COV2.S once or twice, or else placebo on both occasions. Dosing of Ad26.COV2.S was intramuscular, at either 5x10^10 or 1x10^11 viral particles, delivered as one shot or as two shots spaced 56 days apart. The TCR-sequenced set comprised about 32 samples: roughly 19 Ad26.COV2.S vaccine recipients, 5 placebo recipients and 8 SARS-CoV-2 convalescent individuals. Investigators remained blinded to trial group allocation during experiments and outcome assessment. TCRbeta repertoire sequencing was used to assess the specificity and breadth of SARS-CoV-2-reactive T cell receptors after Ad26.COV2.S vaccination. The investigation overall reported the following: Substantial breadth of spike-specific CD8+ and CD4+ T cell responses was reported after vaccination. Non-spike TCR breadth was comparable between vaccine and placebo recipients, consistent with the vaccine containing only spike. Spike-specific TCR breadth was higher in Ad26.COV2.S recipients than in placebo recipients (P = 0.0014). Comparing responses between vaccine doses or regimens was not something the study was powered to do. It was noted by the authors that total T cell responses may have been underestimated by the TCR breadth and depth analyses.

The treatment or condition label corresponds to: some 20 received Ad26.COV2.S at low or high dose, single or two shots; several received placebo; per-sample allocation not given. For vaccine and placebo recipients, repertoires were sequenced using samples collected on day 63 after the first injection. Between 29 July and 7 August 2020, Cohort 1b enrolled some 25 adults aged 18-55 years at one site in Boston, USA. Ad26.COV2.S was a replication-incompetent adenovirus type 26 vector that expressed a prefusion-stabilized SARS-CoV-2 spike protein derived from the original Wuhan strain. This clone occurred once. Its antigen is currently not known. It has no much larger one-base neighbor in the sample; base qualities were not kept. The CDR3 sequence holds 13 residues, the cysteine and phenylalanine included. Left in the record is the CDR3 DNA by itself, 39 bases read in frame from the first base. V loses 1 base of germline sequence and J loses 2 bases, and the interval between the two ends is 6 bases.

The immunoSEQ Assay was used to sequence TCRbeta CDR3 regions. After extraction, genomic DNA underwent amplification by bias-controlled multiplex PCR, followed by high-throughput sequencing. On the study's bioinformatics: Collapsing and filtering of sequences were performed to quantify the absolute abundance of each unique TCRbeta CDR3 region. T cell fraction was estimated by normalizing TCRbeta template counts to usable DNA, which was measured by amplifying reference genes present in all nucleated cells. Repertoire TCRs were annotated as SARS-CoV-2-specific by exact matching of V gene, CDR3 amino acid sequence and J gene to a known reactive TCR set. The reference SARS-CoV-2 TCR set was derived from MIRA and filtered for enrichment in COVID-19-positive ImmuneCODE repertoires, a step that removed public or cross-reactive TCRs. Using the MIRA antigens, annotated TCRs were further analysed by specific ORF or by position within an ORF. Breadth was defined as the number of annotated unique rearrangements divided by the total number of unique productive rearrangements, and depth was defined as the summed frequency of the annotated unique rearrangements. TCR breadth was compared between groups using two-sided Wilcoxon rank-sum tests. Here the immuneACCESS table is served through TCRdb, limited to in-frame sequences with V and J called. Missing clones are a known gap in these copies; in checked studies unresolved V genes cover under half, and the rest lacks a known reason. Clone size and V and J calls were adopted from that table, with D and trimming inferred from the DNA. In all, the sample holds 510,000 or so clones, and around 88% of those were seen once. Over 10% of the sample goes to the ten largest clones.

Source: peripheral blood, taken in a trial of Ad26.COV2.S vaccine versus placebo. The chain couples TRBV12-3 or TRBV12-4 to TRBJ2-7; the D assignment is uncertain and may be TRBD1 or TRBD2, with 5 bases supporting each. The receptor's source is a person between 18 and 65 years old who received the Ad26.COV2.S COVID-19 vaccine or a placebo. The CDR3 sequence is CASSLEGPYEQYF. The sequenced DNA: TGTGCCAGCAGTTTAGAGGGACCCTACGAGCAGTACTTC.